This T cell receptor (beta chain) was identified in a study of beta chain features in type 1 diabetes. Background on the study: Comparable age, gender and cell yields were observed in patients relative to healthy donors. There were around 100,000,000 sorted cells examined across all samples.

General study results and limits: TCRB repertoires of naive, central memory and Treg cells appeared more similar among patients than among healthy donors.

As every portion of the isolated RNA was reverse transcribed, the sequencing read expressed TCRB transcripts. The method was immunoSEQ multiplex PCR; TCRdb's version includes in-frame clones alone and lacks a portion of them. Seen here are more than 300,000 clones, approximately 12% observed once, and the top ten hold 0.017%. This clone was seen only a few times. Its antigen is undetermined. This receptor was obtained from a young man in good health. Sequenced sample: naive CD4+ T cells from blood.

CDR3 DNA: TGTGCCAGCAGCGACCACCATAGCGGGACGGGTAATGAGCAGTTCTTC. The encoded protein is CASSDHHSGTGNEQFF. The chain couples TRBV7-8 to TRBJ2-1, with 8 bases matching TRBD2. Trimming cost V 5 bases and J 7 bases; bases outside gene matches: 13. Germline CDR1 SGHVS, CDR2 FQNEAQ. This CDR3 spans 16 amino acids.